This T cell receptor (beta chain) was captured in a study of T-cell memory formation after mild COVID-19. Study-wide findings and caveats: The study found contracting CD4+ clones mainly in CM and EM and contracting CD8+ clones in EMRA.

For this clonotype: As yet, its antigen is unknown.

V was clipped by 5 bases and J by 12 bases, with 20 bases between them. Germline V gene lookup returns CDR1 LGHNA and CDR2 YNFKEQ. This CDR3 comprises 14 residues. MiXCR, run by TCRdb on the 5' RACE reads, gives a single entry per CDR3 protein. The data hold over 500,000 distinct CDR3 sequences, with approximately 15% observed a single time. The sequenced sample was PBMCs or a T cell subset sorted from them (not recorded which). This sequence joins TRBV4-2 and TRBJ2-1; D is unresolved. This clonotype originated in an adult woman who had mild COVID-19 (a few samples of this study predate the infection). Cell type and time point are not known. CDR3 nucleotide sequence: TGTGCCAGCAGCGGTGATGCCACATTTCCGGGGCAGTTCTTC. Its protein product is CASSGDATFPGQFF.